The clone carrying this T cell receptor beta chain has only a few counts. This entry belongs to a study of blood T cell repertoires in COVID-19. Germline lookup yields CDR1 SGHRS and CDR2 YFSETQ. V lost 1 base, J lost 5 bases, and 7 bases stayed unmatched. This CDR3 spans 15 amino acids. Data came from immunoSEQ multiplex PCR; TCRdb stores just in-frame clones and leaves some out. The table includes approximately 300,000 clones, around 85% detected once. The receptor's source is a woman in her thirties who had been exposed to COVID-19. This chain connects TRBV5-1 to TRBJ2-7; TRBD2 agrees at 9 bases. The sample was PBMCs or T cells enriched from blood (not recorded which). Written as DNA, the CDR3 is TGCGCCAGCAGCTTGAAGGCGGGAGGGGTAAACGAGCAGTACTTC. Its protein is CASSLKAGGVNEQYF.